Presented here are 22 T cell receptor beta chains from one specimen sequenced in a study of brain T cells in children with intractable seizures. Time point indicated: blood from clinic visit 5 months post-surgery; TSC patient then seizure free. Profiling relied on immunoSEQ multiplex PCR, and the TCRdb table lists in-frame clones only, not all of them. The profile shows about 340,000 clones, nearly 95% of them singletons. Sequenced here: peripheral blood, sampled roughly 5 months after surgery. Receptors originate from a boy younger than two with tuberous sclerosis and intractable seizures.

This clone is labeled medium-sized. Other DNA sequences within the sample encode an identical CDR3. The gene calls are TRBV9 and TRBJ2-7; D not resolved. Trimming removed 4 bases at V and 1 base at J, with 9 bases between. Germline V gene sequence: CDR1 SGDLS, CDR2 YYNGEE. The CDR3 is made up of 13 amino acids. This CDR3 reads CASSPRSSYEQYF. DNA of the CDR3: TGTGCCAGCAGCCCGCGCTCTTCCTACGAGCAGTACTTC.

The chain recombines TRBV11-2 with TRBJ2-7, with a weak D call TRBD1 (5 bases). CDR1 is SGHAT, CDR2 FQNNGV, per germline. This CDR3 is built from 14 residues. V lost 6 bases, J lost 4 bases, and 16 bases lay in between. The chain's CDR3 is CASSHKRGVYEQYF. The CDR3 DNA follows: TGTGCCAGCAGTCACAAAAGGGGCGTATACGAGCAGTACTTC. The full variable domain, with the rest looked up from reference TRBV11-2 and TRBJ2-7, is EAGVAQSPRYKIIEKRQSVAFWCNPISGHATLYWYQQILGQGPKLLIQFQNNGVVDDSQLPKDRFSAERLKGVDSTLKIQPAKLEDSAVYLCASSHKRGVYEQYFGPGTRLTVT.

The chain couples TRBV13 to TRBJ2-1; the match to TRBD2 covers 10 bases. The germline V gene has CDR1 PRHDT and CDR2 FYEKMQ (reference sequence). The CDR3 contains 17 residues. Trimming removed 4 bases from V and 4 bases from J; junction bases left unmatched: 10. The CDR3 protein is CASSSQVSGRRYNEQFF. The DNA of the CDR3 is TGTGCCAGCAGCTCCCAGGTTAGCGGGAGGAGGTACAATGAGCAGTTCTTC.

The CDR3 is CASSPGLVGGETQYF. The CDR3 DNA reads as TGTGCCAGCAGTCCGGGACTAGTGGGGGGAGAGACCCAGTACTTC. The gene calls are TRBV3-1 (or the pseudogene TRBV3-2) and TRBJ2-5, with TRBD2 identical over 8 bases. With V trimmed by 6 bases and J by 4 bases, 10 bases remained unmatched. This CDR3 contains 15 residues. Germline V CDR1 and CDR2: LGHDT, YNNKEL (reference sequence).

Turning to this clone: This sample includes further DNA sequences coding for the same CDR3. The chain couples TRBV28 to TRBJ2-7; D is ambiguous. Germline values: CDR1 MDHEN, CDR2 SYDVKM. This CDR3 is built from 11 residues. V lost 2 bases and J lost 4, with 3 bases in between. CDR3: CASSLGYEQYF. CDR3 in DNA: TGTGCCAGCAGTTTAGGGTACGAGCAGTACTTC.

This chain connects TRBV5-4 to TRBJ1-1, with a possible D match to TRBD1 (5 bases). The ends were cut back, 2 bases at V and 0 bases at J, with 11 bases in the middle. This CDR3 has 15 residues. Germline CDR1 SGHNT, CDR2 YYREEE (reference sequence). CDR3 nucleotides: TGTGCCAGCAGCTTCAGGGAGACCATGAACACTGAAGCTTTCTTT. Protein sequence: CASSFRETMNTEAFF.

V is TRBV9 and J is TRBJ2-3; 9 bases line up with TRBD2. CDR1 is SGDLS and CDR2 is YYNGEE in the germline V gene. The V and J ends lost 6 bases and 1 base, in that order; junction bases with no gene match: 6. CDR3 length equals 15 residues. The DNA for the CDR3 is TGTGCCAGCACCCCGCGGACTAGCGGCACAGATACGCAGTATTTT. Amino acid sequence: CASTPRTSGTDTQYF.

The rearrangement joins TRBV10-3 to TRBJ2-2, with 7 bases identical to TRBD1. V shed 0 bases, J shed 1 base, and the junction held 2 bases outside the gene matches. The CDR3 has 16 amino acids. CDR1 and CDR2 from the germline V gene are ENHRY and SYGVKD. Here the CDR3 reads CAISESGTVNTGELFF. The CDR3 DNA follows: TGTGCCATCAGTGAGTCCGGGACAGTGAACACCGGGGAGCTGTTTTTT.

The CDR3 protein is CATSDSGAGGTEAFF. DNA for the CDR3: TGTGCCACCAGTGATTCAGGGGCCGGGGGCACTGAAGCTTTCTTT. This rearrangement joins TRBV24-1 to TRBJ1-1; perhaps TRBD1 as D (6 bases). The CDR3 is 15 residues long. Per germline, CDR1 KGHDR and CDR2 SFDVKD. The V end lost 2 bases, the J end lost 4 bases, and 13 bases lay between the germline ends.

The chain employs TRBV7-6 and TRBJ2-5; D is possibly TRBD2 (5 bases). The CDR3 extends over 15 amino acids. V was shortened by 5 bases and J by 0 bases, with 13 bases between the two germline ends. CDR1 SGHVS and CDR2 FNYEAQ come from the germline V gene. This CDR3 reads CASSAQLEDQETQYF. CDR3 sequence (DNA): TGTGCCAGCAGCGCACAGTTGGAGGACCAAGAGACCCAGTACTTC.

CDR3 sequence: CASLTSGGTEAFF. The CDR3 nucleotides read TGTGCCAGCCTCACCTCGGGTGGCACTGAAGCTTTCTTT. This chain uses TRBV3-1 (or the pseudogene TRBV3-2) with TRBJ1-1; no clear D. Germline assignment: CDR1 LGHDT and CDR2 YNNKEL (reference sequence). This CDR3 comprises 13 residues. Trimming left V 8 bases short and J 4 bases short, with 14 bases between.

The DNA for the CDR3 is TGTGCCAGCAGCCGAAGCCCAACTAATGAAAAACTGTTTTTT. This gives the protein CASSRSPTNEKLFF. This sequence joins TRBV11-2 and TRBJ1-4; no reliable D call. This CDR3 has 14 amino acids. V lost 5 bases and J lost 0, with 7 bases in between. From germline, CDR1 is SGHAT and CDR2 FQNNGV.

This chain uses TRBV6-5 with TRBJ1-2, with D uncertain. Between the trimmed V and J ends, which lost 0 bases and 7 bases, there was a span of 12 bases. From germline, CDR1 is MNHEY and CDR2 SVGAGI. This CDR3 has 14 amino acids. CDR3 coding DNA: TGTGCCAGCAGTTACTCGATTCGGGGTGGTGGCTACACCTTC. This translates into CASSYSIRGGGYTF.

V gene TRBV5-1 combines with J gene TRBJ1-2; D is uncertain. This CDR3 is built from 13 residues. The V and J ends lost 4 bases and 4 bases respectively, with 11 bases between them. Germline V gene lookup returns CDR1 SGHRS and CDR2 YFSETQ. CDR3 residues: CASSPASAYGYTF. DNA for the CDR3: TGCGCCAGCAGCCCGGCGTCCGCCTATGGCTACACCTTC.

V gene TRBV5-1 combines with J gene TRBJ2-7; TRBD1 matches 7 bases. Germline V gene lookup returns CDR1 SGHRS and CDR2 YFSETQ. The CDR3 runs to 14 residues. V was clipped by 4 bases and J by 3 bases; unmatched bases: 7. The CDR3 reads CASSPGQSYYEQYF. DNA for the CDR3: TGCGCCAGCAGCCCGGGACAGAGTTACTACGAGCAGTACTTC.

CDR3 protein: CSVRVTGGHEQYF. The DNA of the CDR3 is TGCAGCGTTCGGGTGACGGGGGGCCACGAGCAGTACTTC. The J gene is TRBJ2-7, the V gene TRBV29-1; TRBD2 might be the D (7 bases). Trimming cost V 5 bases and J 5 bases, with 16 bases left between them. Germline V gives CDR1 SQVTM, CDR2 ANQGSEA. This CDR3 contains 13 residues.

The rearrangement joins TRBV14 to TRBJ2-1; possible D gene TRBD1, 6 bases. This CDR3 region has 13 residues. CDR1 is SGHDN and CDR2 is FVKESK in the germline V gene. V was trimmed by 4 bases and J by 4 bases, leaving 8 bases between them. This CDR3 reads CASSLGHYNEQFF. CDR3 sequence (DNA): TGTGCCAGCAGCCTGGGACATTACAATGAGCAGTTCTTC.

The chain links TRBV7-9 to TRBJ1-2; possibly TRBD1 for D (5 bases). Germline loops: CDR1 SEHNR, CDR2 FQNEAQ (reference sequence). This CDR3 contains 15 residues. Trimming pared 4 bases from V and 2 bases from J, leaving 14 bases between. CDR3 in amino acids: CASSSPTVPNYGYTF. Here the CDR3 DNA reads TGTGCCAGCAGCTCTCCGACAGTTCCCAACTATGGCTACACCTTC.

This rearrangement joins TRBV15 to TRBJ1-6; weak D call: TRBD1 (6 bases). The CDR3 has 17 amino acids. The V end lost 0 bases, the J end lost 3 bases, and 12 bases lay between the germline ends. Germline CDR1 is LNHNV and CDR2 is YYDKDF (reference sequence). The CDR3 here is CATSRDVGTNYNSPLHF. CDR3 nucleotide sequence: TGTGCCACCAGCAGAGACGTCGGGACAAACTATAATTCACCCCTCCACTTT.

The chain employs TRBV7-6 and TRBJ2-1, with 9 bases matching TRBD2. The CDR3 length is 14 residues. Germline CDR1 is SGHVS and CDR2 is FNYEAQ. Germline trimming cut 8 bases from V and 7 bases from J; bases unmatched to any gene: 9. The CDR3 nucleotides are TGTGCCAGCCAAAGCGGGAGGACAGGAAATGAGCAGTTCTTC. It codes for CASQSGRTGNEQFF.

The CDR3 reads CASSTKAGVGGANVLTF. As DNA, the CDR3 is TGTGCCAGCAGCACCAAAGCGGGAGTTGGTGGGGCCAACGTCCTGACTTTC. The chain joins TRBV5-4 to TRBJ2-6; 8 bases are a match to TRBD2. The CDR3 sequence is 17 residues long. Germline trimming cut 4 bases from V and 3 bases from J; bases unmatched to any gene: 9. Per germline, CDR1 SGHNT and CDR2 YYREEE (reference sequence).

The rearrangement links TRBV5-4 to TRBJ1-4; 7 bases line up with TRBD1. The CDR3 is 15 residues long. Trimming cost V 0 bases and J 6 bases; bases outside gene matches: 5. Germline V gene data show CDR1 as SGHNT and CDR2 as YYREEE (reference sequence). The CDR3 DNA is TGTGCCAGCAGCTTGGTTCCCCAGGGGGATGAAAAACTGTTTTTT. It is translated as CASSLVPQGDEKLFF.